A single sample gave rise to the 14 T cell receptor beta chains below, sequenced in a study of blood T cell repertoires in COVID-19. Generated by immunoSEQ multiplex PCR, the TCRdb table keeps only in-frame clones and is missing some. Here the sample spans fewer than 350,000 clones, roughly 93% being singletons. The sequenced sample consisted of PBMCs or T cells enriched from blood (not recorded which). Receptor source: a woman between 35 and 50 years old with acute COVID-19.

The V call is TRBV11-2, the J call TRBJ1-2, with 10 bases that match TRBD1. The V gene's germline CDR1 is SGHAT and CDR2 FQNNGV. CDR3 size: 15 residues. With 2 bases clipped from V and 8 bases from J, the junction kept 8 bases outside the gene matches. The CDR3 DNA reads as TGTGCCAGCAGCTTAAAGAGACAGGGGGCCTTAGGCTACACCTTC. It codes for CASSLKRQGALGYTF.

The chain uses TRBV10-3 and TRBJ1-3; D uncertain. The CDR3 sequence is 13 residues long. The germline gives CDR1 ENHRY, CDR2 SYGVKD. V lost 5 bases and J 0 bases, leaving 5 bases between the germline ends. The CDR3 nucleotides read TGTGCCATCAGTCAGGACTCTGGAAACACCATATATTTT. Translated, it gives CAISQDSGNTIYF.

This rearrangement joins TRBV15 to TRBJ1-5, with D tentatively TRBD1 (5 bases). V lost 1 base, J lost 4 bases, and 14 bases lay in between. Germline V gives CDR1 LNHNV, CDR2 YYDKDF (reference sequence). CDR3 length: 16 residues. In nucleotides, the CDR3 is TGTGCCACCAGCAGAGGAGATTGGGGGGGGAATCAGCCCCAGCATTTT. It translates to CATSRGDWGGNQPQHF.

J is TRBJ1-1 and V is TRBV2; 12 bases map to TRBD1. Trimming took 7 bases from V and 10 from J; bases not matched to a gene: 4. CDR1 is SNHLY and CDR2 is FYNNEI in the germline V gene. The CDR3 length is 12 residues. CDR3 in amino acids: CASNPGQGAAFF. CDR3 in DNA: TGTGCCAGCAACCCGGGACAGGGGGCAGCTTTCTTT.

This clone was seen only a few times. This chain uses TRBV4-3 with TRBJ2-7; 9 bases fit TRBD2. Germline trimming cut 0 bases from V and 3 bases from J; bases unmatched to any gene: 3. CDR1 LGHNA and CDR2 YSLEER come from the germline V gene. This CDR3 is 15 amino acids long. CDR3 in DNA: TGCGCCAGCAGCCAAGATCTAGCGGGACTCTACGAGCAGTACTTC. Translated, it gives CASSQDLAGLYEQYF.

This CDR3 reads CASSLDGTGSGYTF. The CDR3 DNA reads as TGCGCCAGCAGCTTGGATGGGACAGGGTCGGGCTACACCTTC. The gene calls are TRBV5-1 and TRBJ1-2; TRBD1 aligns across 9 bases. Trimming cost V 0 bases and J 8 bases; bases outside gene matches: 5. The length of the CDR3 is 14 residues. CDR1 SGHRS and CDR2 YFSETQ come from the germline V gene.

The chain employs TRBV24-1 and TRBJ2-3, with 10 bases matching TRBD1. V lost 4 bases and J lost 5; bases outside the gene matches: 8. Germline-derived CDR1 and CDR2 are KGHDR and SFDVKD. The CDR3 is 16 amino acids. The CDR3 DNA is TGTGCCACCAGTGACCGGCGGGACAGGGGAATAGATACGCAGTATTTT. Encoded protein: CATSDRRDRGIDTQYF.

The CDR3 reads CATSETRDTTDTQYF. For the CDR3, the DNA is TGTGCCACCAGTGAAACCCGGGACACTACAGATACGCAGTATTTT. The chain carries TRBV24-1 and TRBJ2-3; TRBD1 might be the D (6 bases). The CDR3 spans 15 residues. Deletions cut 4 bases from V and 3 bases from J, with 13 bases between. CDR1 and CDR2 (germline): KGHDR, SFDVKD.

The gene calls are TRBV5-5 and TRBJ1-1; TRBD1 matches 11 bases. CDR1 is SGHKS, CDR2 YYEKEE, per germline (reference sequence). The CDR3 is 14 amino acids. The V and J ends lost 5 bases and 7 bases, in that order; junction bases with no gene match: 7. The CDR3 bases are TGTGCCAGCAGACGCGGACAGGGGGCGAGTGAAGCTTTCTTT. Its protein product is CASRRGQGASEAFF.

The chain combines TRBV10-3 with TRBJ1-5, with no clear D. CDR3 size: 15 residues. Germline assignment: CDR1 ENHRY and CDR2 SYGVKD. The V end was cut by 2 bases, the J end by 1 base, with 9 bases between. The CDR3 loop is CAISEGSGSNQPQHF. In nucleotides, the CDR3 is TGTGCCATCAGTGAGGGATCGGGGAGCAATCAGCCCCAGCATTTT.

The chain has TRBV11-2 and TRBJ1-1; the D gene is possibly TRBD1 (6 bases). The V end lost 4 bases, the J end lost 1 base, and 13 bases lay between the germline ends. This CDR3 has 15 residues. Germline CDR1 SGHAT, CDR2 FQNNGV. CDR3 region: CASSSYRDTNTEAFF. CDR3 DNA: TGTGCCAGCAGCTCTTACCGGGACACGAACACTGAAGCTTTCTTT. The full variable domain, with the rest looked up from reference TRBV11-2 and TRBJ1-1, is EAGVAQSPRYKIIEKRQSVAFWCNPISGHATLYWYQQILGQGPKLLIQFQNNGVVDDSQLPKDRFSAERLKGVDSTLKIQPAKLEDSAVYLCASSSYRDTNTEAFFGQGTRLTVV.

The chain employs TRBV13 and TRBJ1-2, with 12 bases lining up with TRBD1. V dropped 6 bases and J dropped 7; count of bases not matched to a gene: 9. CDR1 and CDR2 (germline): PRHDT, FYEKMQ (reference sequence). This CDR3 has 15 amino acids. CDR3 nucleotide sequence: TGTGCCAGCAGGACAATGGGACAGGGGGCTCGTGGCTACACCTTC. Translated, it gives CASRTMGQGARGYTF.

This chain links TRBV7-9 with TRBJ1-1; D ambiguous. The length of the CDR3 is 12 residues. Germline values: CDR1 SEHNR, CDR2 FQNEAQ (reference sequence). V lost 10 bases to trimming and J lost 1 base, with 10 bases between them. For the CDR3, the DNA is TGTGCCACCACTCAGGCGAACACTGAAGCTTTCTTT. Amino acid sequence: CATTQANTEAFF.

This chain uses TRBV6-6 with TRBJ2-3, with D hard to call. Germline CDR1 reads MNHNY; CDR2 reads SVGAGI (reference sequence). This CDR3 has 12 residues. Trimming removed 4 bases at V and 4 bases at J, with 6 bases between. CDR3 region: CASSFSSDTQYF. The CDR3 DNA sequence: TGTGCCAGCAGTTTTTCCTCAGATACGCAGTATTTT.